One sample yielded the 12 T cell receptor beta chains listed below, sequenced in a study of OX40 agonist ivuxolimab in advanced cancers. The protocol was immunoSEQ multiplex PCR, while the TCRdb copy is restricted to in-frame clones and leaves out a portion. The sample has 53,000 or so clones; around four fifths are singletons. Sample: CD4+ or CD8+ T cells sorted from blood, taken in a trial of the OX40 agonist ivuxolimab. The receptors stem from an adult with an advanced solid tumor such as melanoma, head and neck, liver or kidney cancer.

The CDR3 DNA reads as TGCGCCAGCAGCTTGGTCTGGGGGTCTGGAAACACCATATATTTT. Its translation is CASSLVWGSGNTIYF. The chain uses TRBV5-1 and TRBJ1-3, with D possibly being TRBD1 (5 bases). The CDR3 is 15 residues long. V dropped 0 bases and J dropped 1 base, with 8 bases sitting between them. Germline values: CDR1 SGHRS, CDR2 YFSETQ.

This rearrangement joins TRBV7-2 to TRBJ2-5, with unresolved D. CDR1 SGHTA and CDR2 FQGNSA come from the germline V gene. CDR3 length: 13 residues. V lost 1 base, J lost 3 bases, and 6 bases lay in between. The CDR3 DNA reads TGTGCCAGCAGCTTAGTCAGAGAAGAGACCCAGTACTTC. Protein product: CASSLVREETQYF.

The V gene is TRBV7-2, the J gene TRBJ2-3; D is unresolved. CDR1 is SGHTA, CDR2 FQGNSA, per germline. The ends were cut back, 5 bases at V and 2 bases at J, with 11 bases in the middle. This CDR3 has 14 residues. The CDR3 DNA reads TGTGCCAGCAGCCAGAGGCGGACCACAGATACGCAGTATTTT. It is translated as CASSQRRTTDTQYF.

This chain connects TRBV19 to TRBJ2-1; no clear D gene. Trimming removed 1 base at V and 5 bases at J, with 12 bases between. The CDR3 loop spans 15 amino acids. The germline gives CDR1 LNHDA, CDR2 SQIVND (reference sequence). This CDR3 is CASSIGSDGNNEQFF. CDR3 in DNA: TGTGCCAGTAGTATAGGTTCTGACGGTAACAATGAGCAGTTCTTC.

The V gene is TRBV5-1, the J gene TRBJ2-3; D uncertain. This CDR3 comprises 16 residues. Germline V lookup: CDR1 SGHRS, CDR2 YFSETQ. V lost 5 bases and J lost 1, with 17 bases in between. The CDR3: CASSPWNGLGTDTQYF. The DNA for the CDR3 is TGCGCCAGCAGTCCCTGGAATGGGCTAGGCACAGATACGCAGTATTTT. The full variable domain, completed using reference TRBV5-1 and TRBJ2-3, is KAGVTQTPRYLIKTRGQQVTLSCSPISGHRSVSWYQQTPGQGLQFLFEYFSETQRNKGNFPGRFSGRQFSNSRSEMNVSTLELGDSALYLCASSPWNGLGTDTQYFGPGTRLTVL.

The chain carries TRBV7-3 and TRBJ2-5; the D call may be TRBD1 or TRBD2 (5 bases each). CDR3 length equals 15 residues. The V gene lost 2 bases and the J gene lost 4 bases, with 14 bases spanning the gap. CDR1 is SGHTA and CDR2 is FQGTGA in the germline V gene. DNA for the CDR3: TGTGCCAGCAGCTTACTGGGGGAGAGAGGAGAGACCCAGTACTTC. Protein product: CASSLLGERGETQYF.

The chain combines TRBV2 with TRBJ2-3, with TRBD2 as a possible D gene (5 bases). Trimming shortened V by 8 bases and J by 5 bases, and 11 bases separated the two germline ends. Germline assignment: CDR1 SNHLY and CDR2 FYNNEI. This CDR3 has 12 residues. CDR3 amino acids: CASGLLGDTQYF. The CDR3 bases are TGTGCCAGCGGACTTCTAGGAGATACGCAGTATTTT.

The rearrangement uses TRBV7-9 and TRBJ1-1; D uncertain. The CDR3 has 13 residues. Germline CDR1 reads SEHNR; CDR2 reads FQNEAQ (reference sequence). V was cut by 3 bases and J by 7 bases, with 12 bases left in between. The CDR3: CASSFGGRGEAFF. CDR3 sequence (DNA): TGTGCCAGCAGCTTTGGAGGGCGGGGTGAAGCTTTCTTT. Using reference TRBV7-9 and TRBJ1-1 for the parts outside the CDR3, the full variable domain is DTGVSQNPRHKITKRGQNVTFRCDPISEHNRLYWYRQTLGQGPEFLTYFQNEAQLEKSRLLSDRFSAERPKGSFSTLEIQRTEQGDSAMYLCASSFGGRGEAFFGQGTRLTVV.

The rearrangement joins TRBV5-1 to TRBJ2-1; D uncertain. Germline V CDR1 and CDR2: SGHRS, YFSETQ. This CDR3 contains 11 residues. Between the trimmed V and J ends, which lost 3 bases and 7 bases, there was a span of 5 bases. CDR3 sequence (DNA): TGCGCCAGCAGCTCCTTTAATGAGCAGTTCTTC. Protein product: CASSSFNEQFF.

The DNA of the CDR3 is TGCGCCAGCAGCCCACGACTAGCGGGAAGCACAGATACGCAGTATTTT. Its protein is CASSPRLAGSTDTQYF. The chain is built from TRBV5-1 and TRBJ2-3; 11 nucleotides match TRBD2. The CDR3 is made up of 16 amino acids. After removal of 4 bases from V and 0 bases from J, the junction contained 4 bases not matched to a gene. In germline, CDR1 is SGHRS, CDR2 YFSETQ.

V gene TRBV28 combines with J gene TRBJ2-1, with a weak D call TRBD1 (5 bases). Germline V lookup: CDR1 MDHEN, CDR2 SYDVKM. V was trimmed by 4 bases and J by 6 bases, leaving 13 bases between them. The CDR3 has 14 residues. Here the CDR3 reads CASSYLGRANEQFF. The DNA for the CDR3 is TGTGCCAGCAGTTACTTAGGCAGGGCCAATGAGCAGTTCTTC.

The chain joins TRBV6-1 to TRBJ2-7; a possible D gene is TRBD1 (5 bases). Germline loops: CDR1 MNHNS, CDR2 SASEGT. The CDR3 has 12 amino acids. V gave up 5 bases and J gave up 6 bases, with 11 bases separating them. CDR3: CASSRPGSEQYF. The DNA of the CDR3 is TGTGCCAGCAGTAGACCAGGGTCCGAGCAGTACTTC.